The 28 T cell receptor beta chains reported below all come from one sample, sequenced in a study of blood T cell repertoires in COVID-19 (dated by TCRdb to between 2020 and 2021). The protocol used for the library was the immunoSEQ multiplex PCR assay. TCRdb provides this immuneACCESS table in a form limited to in-frame rearrangements. Some clones are lacking; in checked studies, under half of them reflect an unresolved V gene, and why the rest are absent is not known. The sample yields about 160,000 clones; about nine tenths were counted once. The top ten clonotypes cover about 6% of the sample. Sequencing was performed on peripheral blood. The origin of the receptors is a man older than 75 with acute or convalescent COVID-19.

The chain employs TRBV5-6 and TRBJ1-2; D is uncertain. Germline loops: CDR1 SGHDT, CDR2 YYEEEE. Trimming took 0 bases from V and 1 from J, leaving 13 bases between them. The CDR3 totals 16 residues. The CDR3 DNA is TGTGCCAGCAGCTTGGGTCGGCTGACAAGTAACTATGGCTACACCTTC. It is translated as CASSLGRLTSNYGYTF.

As for this clone: A read error may produce the germline difference seen at one junction end. J is TRBJ2-6 and V is TRBV6-5; D is unclear. Germline CDR1 and CDR2: MNHEY and SVGAGI. CDR3 length: 13 amino acids. CDR3 DNA sequence: TGTGCCAGCAGATACTCTGGGGCCAACGTCCTGACTTTC. Residues: CASRYSGANVLTF.

The rearrangement joins TRBV3-1 (or the pseudogene TRBV3-2) to TRBJ1-2; possibly TRBD1 for D (6 bases). The CDR3 spans 13 residues. CDR1 is LGHDT, CDR2 YNNKEL, per germline (reference sequence). The V and J ends lost 4 bases and 8 bases respectively, with 14 bases between them. Written as DNA, the CDR3 is TGTGCCAGCAGCCGGTCAGGACAGAAAGGCTACACCTTC. It yields the protein CASSRSGQKGYTF.

The chain recombines TRBV6-5 with TRBJ2-5, with TRBD1 as a possible D gene (6 bases). CDR1 is MNHEY, CDR2 SVGAGI, per germline. The CDR3 sequence is 15 residues long. The V end lost 2 bases, the J end lost 5 bases, and 15 bases lay between the germline ends. The CDR3 sequence: CASSYPTGTGETQYF. CDR3 sequence (DNA): TGTGCCAGCAGTTACCCGACAGGCACGGGGGAGACCCAGTACTTC.

The J gene is TRBJ1-1, the V gene TRBV11-2; no clear D. The CDR3 consists of 12 residues. In germline, CDR1 is SGHAT, CDR2 FQNNGV. With 3 bases removed from V and 3 bases from J, the gap between germline ends came to 5 bases. This chain's CDR3 is CASSFLDTEAFF. CDR3 bases: TGTGCCAGCAGCTTTTTAGACACTGAAGCTTTCTTT.

The V call is TRBV6-5, the J call TRBJ1-2; unclear D gene. Looked up from germline, CDR1 is MNHEY and CDR2 is SVGAGI. The CDR3 contains 14 residues. Trimming shortened V by 8 bases and J by 7 bases, and 20 bases separated the two germline ends. CDR3 nucleotides: TGTGCCAGCTGGGAGGGAGGGTCATCGAGTGGCTACACCTTC. Translation: CASWEGGSSSGYTF.

In the case of this clone: Other nucleotide sequences in the sample specify the same CDR3. This chain connects TRBV5-1 to TRBJ2-5; D unclear. From germline, CDR1 is SGHRS and CDR2 YFSETQ. V lost 2 bases and J lost 5, with 4 bases in between. CDR3 length: 11 residues. The DNA for the CDR3 is TGCGCCAGCAGCTTCTCGGAGACCCAGTACTTC. This translates into CASSFSETQYF.

The chain is built from TRBV19 and TRBJ1-4, with a tentative D call TRBD1 (5 bases). The germline CDR1 and CDR2 sequences are LNHDA and SQIVND (reference sequence). V gave up 6 bases and J gave up 5 bases, with 16 bases separating them. The CDR3 is made up of 15 amino acids. DNA of the CDR3: TGTGCCAGTAGCCCGGGGGGAGGAATGAATGAAAAACTGTTTTTT. This codes for CASSPGGGMNEKLFF.

The rearrangement links TRBV7-9 to TRBJ1-5; the D is unclear. The CDR3 runs to 13 residues. V lost 4 bases and J lost 4, with 8 bases in between. Germline V gene data show CDR1 as SEHNR and CDR2 as FQNEAQ (reference sequence). The CDR3 region is CASSSRQNQPQHF. The CDR3 DNA follows: TGTGCCAGCAGCTCGAGGCAGAATCAGCCCCAGCATTTT.

The chain joins TRBV18 to TRBJ1-6; D unclear. CDR1 and CDR2 (germline): KGHSH, LQKENI. This CDR3 contains 15 residues. Trimming left V 2 bases short and J 9 bases short, with 14 bases between. CDR3 in DNA: TGTGCCAGCTCACCATCGGAGCCCGTGATTTCACCCCTCCACTTT. Its translation: CASSPSEPVISPLHF.

This clone was seen a single time. The germline gene is not matched at one end of the junction; a read error may be the cause. The chain has TRBV5-1 and TRBJ2-7; 8 positions match TRBD2. Germline V lookup: CDR1 SGHRS, CDR2 YFSETQ. The CDR3 extends over 13 amino acids. The CDR3 bases are TGCGCCAGCAGCGCAAGTCTGACTAGCGCCGCGGACTTC. Its translation: CASSASLTSAADF. Full variable domain (rest looked up from reference TRBV5-1 and TRBJ2-7): KAGVTQTPRYLIKTRGQQVTLSCSPISGHRSVSWYQQTPGQGLQFLFEYFSETQRNKGNFPGRFSGRQFSNSRSEMNVSTLELGDSALYLCASSASLTSAADFGPGTRLTVT.

The CDR3 bases are TGTGCCAGCAGGTTCGGACAGAACACCGGGGAGCTGTTTTTT. Encoded protein: CASRFGQNTGELFF. The chain uses TRBV2 and TRBJ2-2, with D possibly matching TRBD1 (5 bases). The CDR3 extends over 14 amino acids. Deletions cut 6 bases from V and 1 base from J, with 9 bases between. CDR1 is SNHLY and CDR2 is FYNNEI in the germline V gene.

The chain has TRBV4-1 and TRBJ1-1; possible D gene TRBD1, 6 bases. Germline values: CDR1 MGHRA, CDR2 YSYEKL. V dropped 4 bases and J dropped 1 base, with 10 bases sitting between them. CDR3 length: 14 amino acids. CDR3 protein: CASSRGGQNTEAFF. CDR3 in DNA: TGCGCCAGCAGCCGAGGGGGACAGAACACTGAAGCTTTCTTT.

V usage is TRBV3-1 (or the pseudogene TRBV3-2) and J usage is TRBJ2-3, with 16 bases matching TRBD2. Per the germline V gene, CDR1 is LGHDT and CDR2 is YNNKEL (reference sequence). There are 18 residues in the CDR3. V lost 1 base, J lost 5 bases, and 6 bases stayed unmatched. The CDR3 DNA sequence: TGTGCCAGCAGCCAAGCGGGACTAGCGGGGGGGCGAGAAGATACGCAGTATTTT. Its translation: CASSQAGLAGGREDTQYF.

This CDR3 reads CASSEGNYGYTF. CDR3 bases: TGTGCCAGCAGTGAGGGCAACTATGGCTACACCTTC. The chain is built from TRBV6-1 and TRBJ1-2, with D unresolved. The germline gives CDR1 MNHNS, CDR2 SASEGT. This CDR3 is 12 amino acids long. V dropped 3 bases and J dropped 2 bases, with 4 bases sitting between them.

V is TRBV18 and J is TRBJ2-1; TRBD2 agrees at 11 bases. The V gene end was trimmed by 8 bases and the J gene end by 2 bases; junction bases not matched to a gene: 8. From germline, CDR1 is KGHSH and CDR2 LQKENI. The CDR3 totals 16 residues. The CDR3 region is CASARTSGSPYNEQFF. In DNA, the CDR3 is TGTGCCAGCGCAAGGACTAGCGGGTCGCCCTACAATGAGCAGTTCTTC.

This rearrangement joins TRBV18 to TRBJ2-2, with 12 bases matching TRBD2. The CDR3 is 15 amino acids. CDR1 and CDR2 from the germline V gene are KGHSH and LQKENI. V shed 4 bases and J 5 bases; nucleotides not matched to a gene: 2. This CDR3 reads CASSQGTSGTGELFF. For the CDR3, the DNA is TGTGCCAGCTCACAGGGGACTAGCGGGACCGGGGAGCTGTTTTTT.

V and J are TRBV29-1 and TRBJ1-5; D gene unclear. The CDR3 totals 15 residues. Germline CDR1 SQVTM, CDR2 ANQGSEA. Trimming left V 1 base short and J 0 bases short, with 10 bases between. CDR3 in amino acids: CSVEVGGNSNQPQHF. The CDR3 DNA is TGCAGCGTTGAAGTGGGAGGGAATAGCAATCAGCCCCAGCATTTT.

The chain combines TRBV18 with TRBJ1-1; TRBD1 is a possible D gene (5 bases). Germline V lookup: CDR1 KGHSH, CDR2 LQKENI. CDR3 size: 15 residues. V shed 6 bases and J shed 5 bases, with 19 bases lying between them. The chain's CDR3 is CASSGGATLRTEAFF. The CDR3 bases are TGTGCCAGCTCCGGTGGGGCTACCCTGAGAACTGAAGCTTTCTTT.

This clone occurred many times. This chain joins TRBV5-6 and TRBJ1-1, with 9 bases matching TRBD1. With 4 bases clipped from V and 1 base from J, the junction kept 5 bases outside the gene matches. CDR3 length equals 15 residues. The germline V gene has CDR1 SGHDT and CDR2 YYEEEE. The CDR3 region is CASSVRDRENTEAFF. As DNA, the CDR3 is TGTGCCAGCAGCGTTCGGGACAGGGAGAACACTGAAGCTTTCTTT.

The chain has TRBV3-1 (or the pseudogene TRBV3-2) and TRBJ2-7, with D hard to call. V was shortened by 2 bases and J by 9 bases, with 11 bases between the two germline ends. Germline V gene sequence: CDR1 LGHDT, CDR2 YNNKEL (reference sequence). The CDR3 loop spans 12 amino acids. CDR3 amino acids: CASSQPYSVQYF. CDR3 sequence (DNA): TGTGCCAGCAGCCAACCGTATTCGGTGCAGTACTTC.

A single count supports this clone. The chain combines TRBV20-1 with TRBJ1-5, with D tentatively TRBD1 (5 bases). CDR3 size: 16 residues. The germline V gene has CDR1 DFQATT and CDR2 SNEGSKA (reference sequence). V gave up 3 bases and J gave up 1 base, with 16 bases separating them. The CDR3 DNA follows: TGCAGTGCTAGTTCCCTCAGGGCGGTGAGCAATCAGCCCCAGCATTTT. Its protein product is CSASSLRAVSNQPQHF.

The chain links TRBV29-1 to TRBJ1-1; TRBD1 is a possible D gene (6 bases). CDR3 length: 14 residues. V lost 6 bases to trimming and J lost 5 bases, with 19 bases between them. CDR1 is SQVTM, CDR2 ANQGSEA, per germline. The CDR3 loop is CSVDTTQGWTEAFF. The CDR3 DNA is TGCAGCGTCGACACAACACAGGGTTGGACTGAAGCTTTCTTT.

CDR3 coding DNA: TGTGCCAGCAGTCGCTCCGAGGGAGGGGTTGAAAAACTGTTTTTT. Its translation is CASSRSEGGVEKLFF. The rearrangement uses TRBV3-1 (or the pseudogene TRBV3-2) and TRBJ1-4; TRBD1 might be the D (5 bases). Trimming removed 6 bases at V and 7 bases at J, with 18 bases between. The CDR3 runs 15 residues. In germline, CDR1 is LGHDT, CDR2 YNNKEL (reference sequence).

This chain joins TRBV11-2 and TRBJ1-1, with 9 bases lining up with TRBD1. Germline CDR1 reads SGHAT; CDR2 reads FQNNGV. The CDR3 consists of 17 residues. Trimming at V came to 0 bases and at J to 4 bases, leaving 9 bases not matched to a gene. For the CDR3, the DNA is TGTGCCAGCAGCTTAGATGATGGACAGGGGAAGGGCACTGAAGCTTTCTTT. The encoded protein is CASSLDDGQGKGTEAFF.

The table lists this clone with a few counts. The V gene is TRBV7-9, the J gene TRBJ1-1, with 10 bases aligning to TRBD1. Germline V gene lookup returns CDR1 SEHNR and CDR2 FQNEAQ (reference sequence). V dropped 2 bases and J dropped 3; count of bases not matched to a gene: 3. The CDR3 runs to 15 residues. This CDR3 is CASSLRQGADTEAFF. As DNA, the CDR3 is TGTGCCAGCAGCTTACGACAGGGGGCGGACACTGAAGCTTTCTTT.

The chain employs TRBV2 and TRBJ2-7, with D tentatively TRBD1 (6 bases). Germline CDR1 is SNHLY and CDR2 is FYNNEI. V lost 8 bases to trimming and J lost 0 bases, with 17 bases between them. The CDR3 contains 15 residues. This chain's CDR3 is CASGQDRLSSYEQYF. The CDR3 DNA reads TGTGCCAGCGGGCAGGACAGACTGAGCTCCTACGAGCAGTACTTC. Full variable domain (outside the CDR3, taken from reference TRBV2 and TRBJ2-7): EPEVTQTPSHQVTQMGQEVILRCVPISNHLYFYWYRQILGQKVEFLVSFYNNEISEKSEIFDDQFSVERPDGSNFTLKIRSTKLEDSAMYFCASGQDRLSSYEQYFGPGTRLTVT.

The chain uses TRBV11-2 and TRBJ1-2; D remains ambiguous. V was shortened by 2 bases and J by 4 bases, with 11 bases between the two germline ends. The CDR3 is 14 amino acids. Germline assignment: CDR1 SGHAT and CDR2 FQNNGV. The CDR3 bases are TGTGCCAGCAGCTTAAATGAGGGATTCTATGGCTACACCTTC. Amino acid sequence: CASSLNEGFYGYTF.